This is a list of T cell receptor beta chains from one sample in a study of preoperative IRX-2 immunotherapy in early breast cancer. Here immunoSEQ multiplex PCR was the method, and the copy in TCRdb shows in-frame clones only, minus some. The profile shows 3,200 or so clones, 78% of them singletons. The sample consisted of tumor tissue, taken after IRX-2 immunotherapy. The receptors stem from a human donor with breast cancer. CDR3s include the opening cysteine and the closing phenylalanine or tryptophan. The D gene is left open where the match is weak. Clone size is shown for a subset of rows, as once, few, many or a class of expanded clone.

J: TRBJ2-2; D: .; size: few; V: TRBV6-8; DNA: TGTGCCAGCAGTTACGGCGGGAACACCGGGGAGCTGTTTTTT; CDR3: CASSYGGNTGELFF
J: TRBJ1-2; D: TRBD1; size: .; V: TRBV5-1; DNA: TGCGCCAGCAGCCGCCAGGGGGCGCCGAACTATGGCTACACCTTC; CDR3: CASSRQGAPNYGYTF
J: TRBJ2-2; D: .; size: .; V: TRBV11-3; DNA: TGTGCCAGCAGCCGAGGGGCGAACACCGGGGAGCTGTTTTTT; CDR3: CASSRGANTGELFF
J: TRBJ2-2; D: .; size: .; V: TRBV11-3; DNA: TGTGCCAGCAGCTATATAACTGCGGGCACCGGGGAGCTGTTTTTT; CDR3: CASSYITAGTGELFF
J: TRBJ1-4; D: .; size: .; V: TRBV28; DNA: TGTGCCAGCAGTCGGTCCCTCCGACGGGAAAAACTGTTTTTT; CDR3: CASSRSLRREKLFF
J: TRBJ2-7; D: .; size: .; V: TRBV28; DNA: TGTGCCAGCAGTTTAGGAGTCAGGGCTCCCTACGAGCAGTACTTC; CDR3: CASSLGVRAPYEQYF
J: TRBJ1-2; D: TRBD1; size: .; V: TRBV6-8; DNA: TGTGCCAGCAGGGGACGGACAGGGCGTGATGAGGGCTACACCTTC; CDR3: CASRGRTGRDEGYTF
J: TRBJ2-2; D: .; size: .; V: TRBV14; DNA: TGTGCCAGCAGCCAATATTTTACCGGGGAGCTGTTTTTT; CDR3: CASSQYFTGELFF
J: TRBJ2-3; D: .; size: .; V: TRBV11-3; DNA: TGTGCCAGCAGCTTAGAGCACAGCACAGATACGCAGTATTTT; CDR3: CASSLEHSTDTQYF
J: TRBJ1-1; D: .; size: .; V: TRBV30; DNA: TGTGCCTGGAGTCACGGGGGGGGATGGAGCACTGAAGCTTTCTTT; CDR3: CAWSHGGGWSTEAFF
J: TRBJ1-3; D: .; size: few; V: TRBV6-8; DNA: TGTGCCAGCAGTTCAGATTGGGGGAACACCATATATTTT; CDR3: CASSSDWGNTIYF
J: TRBJ2-3; D: TRBD2; size: .; V: TRBV11-3; DNA: TGTGCCAGCAGCGTGACTAGCGGGAGCACAGATACGCAGTATTTT; CDR3: CASSVTSGSTDTQYF
J: TRBJ1-3; D: .; size: .; V: TRBV19; DNA: TGTGCCAGTACCTGGGGGCAGGCTGGAAACACCATATATTTT; CDR3: CASTWGQAGNTIYF
J: TRBJ1-3; D: .; size: .; V: TRBV7-2; DNA: TGTGCCTCAGGGGTGGACTCTGGAAACACCATATATTTT; CDR3: CASGVDSGNTIYF
J: TRBJ2-3; D: .; size: once; V: TRBV29-1; DNA: TGCAGCGTTGGAACCTTTCTAGATACGCAGTATTTT; CDR3: CSVGTFLDTQYF
J: TRBJ2-1; D: TRBD2; size: .; V: TRBV6-8; DNA: TGTGCCAGCAGTTGGACCGGGACTAGCGTTGGCAATGAGCAGTTCTTC; CDR3: CASSWTGTSVGNEQFF
J: TRBJ2-7; D: TRBD1; size: .; V: TRBV5-1; DNA: TGCGCCAGCAGCCTCGGGACAGGGACATTGAGAGAGCAGTACTTC; CDR3: CASSLGTGTLREQYF
J: TRBJ2-2; D: .; size: .; V: TRBV6-8; DNA: TGTGCCACAGGTGTGAGCCAGACGAACACCGGGGAGCTGTTTTTT; CDR3: CATGVSQTNTGELFF
J: TRBJ2-7; D: TRBD2; size: few; V: TRBV7-6; DNA: TGTGCCAGCAGCTTAGGGGGGGGAGGCTTGCACGAGCAGTACTTC; CDR3: CASSLGGGGLHEQYF
J: TRBJ2-7; D: .; size: .; V: TRBV6-8; DNA: TGTGCCAGCAGACGAATTACGGGGGACGAGCAGTACTTC; CDR3: CASRRITGDEQYF
J: TRBJ2-1; D: .; size: .; V: TRBV6-8; DNA: TGTGCCAGCAGTTACAGGGGAAATGAGCAGTTCTTC; CDR3: CASSYRGNEQFF
J: TRBJ1-6; D: TRBD1; size: .; V: TRBV15; DNA: TGTGCCACCAGCAGATCAGCAGGGACAGGGAGCCCACCCCTCCACTTT; CDR3: CATSRSAGTGSPPLHF
J: TRBJ2-3; D: TRBD2; size: .; V: TRBV11-3; DNA: TGTGCCAGCAGCTTCCAGTCGACTAGCGGGGGGGCAGATACGCAGTATTTT; CDR3: CASSFQSTSGGADTQYF
J: TRBJ1-5; D: TRBD1; size: .; V: TRBV28; DNA: TGTGCCAGCAGTCCAGGACAGGGCCTGTTTCAGCCCCAGCATTTT; CDR3: CASSPGQGLFQPQHF
J: TRBJ2-7; D: TRBD2; size: .; V: TRBV30; DNA: TGTGCCTGGTCAAGCGGGAGCGAGCAGTACTTC; CDR3: CAWSSGSEQYF
J: TRBJ2-1; D: .; size: .; V: TRBV7-6; DNA: TGTGCCAGCAGCCCCATCGTTGGACTAGCAGGGGGTGAGCAGTTCTTC; CDR3: CASSPIVGLAGGEQFF
J: TRBJ1-2; D: .; size: .; V: TRBV28; DNA: TGTGCCAGCAGTTGGCCTGGTTCCGGCTACACCTTC; CDR3: CASSWPGSGYTF
J: TRBJ1-4; D: .; size: .; V: TRBV12-5; DNA: TGTGCCAGCGGCCTTCGTGAAAAACTGTTTTTT; CDR3: CASGLREKLFF
J: TRBJ1-1; D: .; size: .; V: TRBV23-1; DNA: TGCGCCAGCAGCCAAGATCGGGGGATGAACACTGAAGCTTTCTTT; CDR3: CASSQDRGMNTEAFF
J: TRBJ2-5; D: TRBD2; size: once; V: TRBV28; DNA: TGTGCCAGCAGTTTGTTAGCGGGAGCGGTGGAGACCCAGTACTTC; CDR3: CASSLLAGAVETQYF
J: TRBJ1-1; D: .; size: .; V: TRBV5-1; DNA: TGCGCCAGCAGCTTCGCGGCGCGAGGGGACACTGAAGCTTTCTTT; CDR3: CASSFAARGDTEAFF
J: TRBJ2-7; D: .; size: .; V: TRBV6-7; DNA: TGTGCCAGCAGTGAAGCCTACTCCTACGAGCAGTACTTC; CDR3: CASSEAYSYEQYF
J: TRBJ1-1; D: .; size: .; V: TRBV11-3; DNA: TGTGCCAGCAGCTTGGTCCCGGAAAACACTGAAGCTTTCTTT; CDR3: CASSLVPENTEAFF
J: TRBJ1-5; D: TRBD1; size: .; V: TRBV15; DNA: TGTGCCACCAGCAGAGATGGACAGGGTGGACAGCCCCAGCATTTT; CDR3: CATSRDGQGGQPQHF
J: TRBJ1-5; D: .; size: few; V: TRBV6-8; DNA: TGTGCCAGCAGAAGTAAGGGAGGGGGACAGCCCCAGCATTTT; CDR3: CASRSKGGGQPQHF
J: TRBJ2-5; D: TRBD2; size: once; V: TRBV11-3; DNA: TGTGCCAGCAGCCTACTAGCGGGAGGTGGGGAGACCCAGTACTTC; CDR3: CASSLLAGGGETQYF
J: TRBJ2-3; D: TRBD2; size: .; V: TRBV6-8; DNA: TGTGCCAGCACCTCCGCGACTAGCCCTTCAGATACGCAGTATTTT; CDR3: CASTSATSPSDTQYF
J: TRBJ2-2; D: .; size: .; V: TRBV19; DNA: TGTGCCAGTTACGGGTGGAACACCGGGGAGCTGTTTTTT; CDR3: CASYGWNTGELFF
J: TRBJ2-7; D: TRBD1; size: .; V: TRBV30; DNA: TGTGCCTGGAGGGGACAGGACCACTACGAGCAGTACTTC; CDR3: CAWRGQDHYEQYF
J: TRBJ1-5; D: .; size: .; V: TRBV18; DNA: TGTGCCAGCTCACCTTCTTCGGGACGACACAATCAGCTCCAGCATTTT; CDR3: CASSPSSGRHNQLQHF
J: TRBJ1-2; D: .; size: .; V: TRBV6-8; DNA: TGTGCCAGCAGTAACGACAGAGCCCCCTATGGCTACACCTTC; CDR3: CASSNDRAPYGYTF
J: TRBJ1-2; D: .; size: .; V: TRBV19; DNA: TGTGCCAGCAGGGAATTAGTAGGCAGCCCGAGGGGCTACACCTTC; CDR3: CASRELVGSPRGYTF
J: TRBJ1-2; D: .; size: .; V: TRBV14; DNA: TGTGCCAGCAGCCGCAACTGGGGGGATGGCTACACCTTC; CDR3: CASSRNWGDGYTF
J: TRBJ1-4; D: .; size: .; V: TRBV11-3; DNA: TGTGCCAGCAGCTTAGGGACCGTAGCAACTAATGAAAAACTGTTTTTT; CDR3: CASSLGTVATNEKLFF
J: TRBJ2-3; D: .; size: .; V: TRBV7-5; DNA: TGTGCCAGCAGCTTATCGGGGGGGCATCAAGATACGCAGTATTTT; CDR3: CASSLSGGHQDTQYF